Here is one T cell receptor beta chain with its context. The antigen it binds to is not known. It has no much larger one-base neighbor in the sample; base qualities were not kept. The germline V gene yields SNHLY for CDR1 and FYNNEI for CDR2. Trimming removed 5 bases from V and 1 base from J; the gene matches leave 3 bases unexplained. The CDR3 sequence holds 16 residues, the cysteine and phenylalanine included. The only DNA kept is the CDR3, 48 bases in frame from the first base. The sample originates from a study of control samples from healthy donors and cancer patients (TCRdb year 2020). The library came from the immunoSEQ multiplex PCR assay. The source is immuneACCESS, and TCRdb retained only in-frame sequences with V and J called. Part of the clones is not carried over; for the studies checked, unresolved V genes explain less than half of this, and the remainder is unexplained. This sample holds nearly 200,000 clones; about 90% were observed only once. Of the sample, roughly 1.9% is held by the ten largest clones.

The chain is encoded by TRBV2 joined to TRBJ2-2; TRBD1 lines up with 11 middle nucleotides. The sample taken for sequencing was blood. This TCR was recovered from a man younger than 45 in good health. The bases are TGTGCCAGCAGTAGGGACAGGGGGTTGAACACCGGGGAGCTGTTTTTT. Its protein product is CASSRDRGLNTGELFF.